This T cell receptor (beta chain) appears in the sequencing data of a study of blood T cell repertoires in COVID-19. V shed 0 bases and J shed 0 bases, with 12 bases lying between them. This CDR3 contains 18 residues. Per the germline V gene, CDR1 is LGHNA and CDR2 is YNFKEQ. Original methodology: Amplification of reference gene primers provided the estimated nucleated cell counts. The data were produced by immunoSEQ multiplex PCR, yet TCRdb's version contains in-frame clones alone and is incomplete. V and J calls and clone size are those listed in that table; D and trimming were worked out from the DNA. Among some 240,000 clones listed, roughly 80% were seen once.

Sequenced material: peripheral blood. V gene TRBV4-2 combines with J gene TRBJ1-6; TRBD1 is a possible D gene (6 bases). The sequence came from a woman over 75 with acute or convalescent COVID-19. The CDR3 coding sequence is TGTGCCAGCAGCCAAGAGGGGGGGGCCAGCTCCTATAATTCACCCCTCCACTTT. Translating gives CASSQEGGASSYNSPLHF.